Below, 9 T cell receptor beta chains from the same sample are listed, as sequenced in a study of Ad26.COV2.S vaccination and SARS-CoV-2 variants. Data came from immunoSEQ multiplex PCR; TCRdb stores just in-frame clones and leaves some out. The data hold around 450,000 clones, with 80% to 90% observed a single time. The treatment was: about 20 received Ad26.COV2.S at low or high dose, single or two shots; about five received placebo; per-sample allocation not given. On day 63 after the first injection, vaccine and placebo recipients gave samples. The specimen comprised peripheral blood, sampled in a trial of Ad26.COV2.S vaccine versus placebo. The receptors originated from a person aged 18 to 65 who received the Ad26.COV2.S COVID-19 vaccine or a placebo.

The V call is TRBV11-2, the J call TRBJ1-6; 10 bases align to TRBD1. Germline values: CDR1 SGHAT, CDR2 FQNNGV. This CDR3 is 15 amino acids long. V trimming: 5 bases; J trimming: 10 bases; junction bases outside the gene matches: 8. This chain's CDR3 is CASSPRQGANSPLHF. The CDR3 DNA reads as TGTGCCAGCAGCCCCAGACAGGGGGCTAACTCACCCCTCCACTTT.

CDR3: CASSESREGYTF. In DNA form, the CDR3 reads TGTGCCAGCAGCGAATCCAGGGAGGGCTACACCTTC. The chain has TRBV2 and TRBJ1-2; D possibly corresponds to TRBD1 (5 bases). V shed 6 bases and J shed 8 bases, with 13 bases lying between them. The germline V gene has CDR1 SNHLY and CDR2 FYNNEI. This CDR3 has 12 amino acids.

This clone was counted a single time. J is TRBJ1-5 and V is TRBV5-1, with D unclear. CDR1 is SGHRS, CDR2 YFSETQ, per germline. The CDR3 loop spans 15 amino acids. Trimming removed 2 bases from V and 1 base from J, with 10 bases in between. CDR3 protein: CASSFGSGSNQPQHF. The CDR3 DNA sequence: TGCGCCAGCAGCTTTGGGAGTGGGAGCAATCAGCCCCAGCATTTT. Complete variable domain (other parts from reference TRBV5-1 and TRBJ1-5): KAGVTQTPRYLIKTRGQQVTLSCSPISGHRSVSWYQQTPGQGLQFLFEYFSETQRNKGNFPGRFSGRQFSNSRSEMNVSTLELGDSALYLCASSFGSGSNQPQHFGDGTRLSIL.

This chain uses TRBV11-1 with TRBJ2-1, with D unclear. This CDR3 comprises 14 residues. Trimming took 7 bases from V and 3 from J, leaving 13 bases between them. Germline assignment: CDR1 SGHAT and CDR2 FQDESV (reference sequence). Written as DNA, the CDR3 is TGTGCCAGCAAGTGGGCTAATTACTACAATGAGCAGTTCTTC. Its translation is CASKWANYYNEQFF.

The chain has TRBV7-8 and TRBJ2-6; D remains ambiguous. This CDR3 has 13 amino acids. Germline CDR1 and CDR2: SGHVS and FQNEAQ. With 10 bases removed from V and 2 bases from J, the gap between germline ends came to 9 bases. CDR3 nucleotide sequence: TGTGCCACCACCTCGGCTGGGGCCAACGTCCTGACTTTC. Translating it yields CATTSAGANVLTF.

The chain couples TRBV3-1 (or the pseudogene TRBV3-2) to TRBJ1-3, with D uncertain. The germline V gene encodes CDR1 LGHDT and CDR2 YNNKEL (reference sequence). CDR3 size: 15 residues. Trimming pared 4 bases from V and 4 bases from J, leaving 14 bases between. The CDR3 DNA reads TGTGCCAGCAGCCGGGAACAGACCCAAGGAAACACCATATATTTT. Protein: CASSREQTQGNTIYF.

The genes are TRBV29-1 and TRBJ2-2; TRBD1 agrees at 11 bases. Germline V gives CDR1 SQVTM, CDR2 ANQGSEA. The V segment lost 6 bases and the J segment 8 bases; nucleotides outside the gene matches: 14. The CDR3 runs 16 residues. DNA of the CDR3: TGCAGCGTCCAGCGTCGAGGACAGGGGGCGTTTGGGGAGCTGTTTTTT. It encodes CSVQRRGQGAFGELFF.

The gene calls are TRBV6-5 and TRBJ2-1, with D possibly matching TRBD1 (6 bases). The germline V gene has CDR1 MNHEY and CDR2 SVGAGI. V dropped 4 bases and J dropped 15 bases, with 16 bases sitting between them. CDR3 length equals 12 residues. The CDR3 nucleotides read TGTGCCAGCAGTTTGCGACCGGGACATGCGTTCTTC. Translating gives CASSLRPGHAFF.

This clone was seen just once. The genes are TRBV6-5 and TRBJ2-6; D may be TRBD2 (6 bases). With 8 bases removed from V and 0 bases from J, the gap between germline ends came to 11 bases. The CDR3 spans 15 residues. CDR1 is MNHEY, CDR2 SVGAGI, per germline. The DNA of the CDR3 is TGTGCCAGCGGGACTTTTCCCTCTGGGGCCAACGTCCTGACTTTC. Its translation is CASGTFPSGANVLTF.